The 18 T cell receptor beta chains presented below share a single source sample, sequenced in a study of T cell responses to AZD1222 COVID-19 vaccine (dated by TCRdb to the early 2020s). The sample's time point label, decoded: baseline before first vaccination. Receptor libraries were prepared by the immunoSEQ multiplex PCR assay. TCRdb provides this immuneACCESS table in a form limited to in-frame rearrangements. Some clones are lacking; in checked studies, under half of them reflect an unresolved V gene, and why the rest are absent is not known. This sample lists some 120,000 clones; approximately 85% were detected once. Approximately 1.5% of the sample goes to the ten largest clones. The sample in question was peripheral blood, obtained on day 0 of AZD1222 vaccination. Source of these receptors: an adult in good health.

CDR3 sequence reads: CASSVVGGELFF. CDR3 in DNA: TGTGCCAGCAGCGTAGTTGGCGGGGAGCTGTTTTTT. The chain carries TRBV9 and TRBJ2-2; D unclear. The length of the CDR3 is 12 residues. Per germline, CDR1 SGDLS and CDR2 YYNGEE. V dropped 0 bases and J dropped 7 bases, with 4 bases sitting between them.

The rearrangement links TRBV5-8 to TRBJ2-2, with TRBD2 identical over 11 bases. This CDR3 contains 19 residues. The V segment lost 0 bases and the J segment 0 bases; nucleotides outside the gene matches: 7. CDR1 and CDR2 from the germline V gene are SGHTS and YDEGEE. The CDR3 DNA follows: TGTGCCAGCAGCTTGGTGTGGCTAGCGGGGGGTTCGAACACCGGGGAGCTGTTTTTT. Residues: CASSLVWLAGGSNTGELFF.

This sequence joins TRBV19 and TRBJ2-7, with D perhaps TRBD2 (5 bases). The CDR3 is made up of 14 amino acids. Germline CDR1 LNHDA, CDR2 SQIVND (reference sequence). With 10 bases removed from V and 6 bases from J, the gap between germline ends came to 22 bases. CDR3 coding DNA: TGTGCCACCGGATCCCTAGGGTTGGCGGGCGAGCAGTACTTC. This gives the protein CATGSLGLAGEQYF.

The chain joins TRBV18 to TRBJ2-1; TRBD2 might be the D (6 bases). This CDR3 is 14 amino acids long. Per the germline V gene, CDR1 is KGHSH and CDR2 is LQKENI. The germline V and J ends were trimmed by 2 bases and 7 bases, with 12 bases remaining between them. In DNA, the CDR3 is TGTGCCAGCTCACCAGGTCGGGAGCGTAATGAGCAGTTCTTC. Its translation: CASSPGRERNEQFF.

This chain links TRBV27 with TRBJ1-2; no clear D gene. Germline V gives CDR1 MNHEY, CDR2 SMNVEV (reference sequence). CDR3 length equals 11 residues. Trimming pared 8 bases from V and 4 bases from J, leaving 8 bases between. The CDR3 DNA reads TGTGCCAGCGGTGCCGGCTATGGCTACACCTTC. Its protein product is CASGAGYGYTF.

The V gene is TRBV19, the J gene TRBJ2-5; D is possibly TRBD2 (7 bases). This CDR3 has 15 amino acids. Germline V gene sequence: CDR1 LNHDA, CDR2 SQIVND (reference sequence). Trimming removed 7 bases at V and 7 bases at J, with 22 bases between. CDR3 sequence (DNA): TGTGCCAGTACCGAGGGGGGGGCCGGTGAGGGGACCCAGTACTTC. This sequence encodes CASTEGGAGEGTQYF.

The chain recombines TRBV7-6 with TRBJ2-3; D might be TRBD2 (6 bases). V was cut by 5 bases and J by 1 base, with 16 bases left in between. CDR3 size: 16 residues. Germline V gene lookup returns CDR1 SGHVS and CDR2 FNYEAQ. The CDR3 nucleotides read TGTGCCAGCAGCGTGACTAGGTCAGGAGGCACAGATACGCAGTATTTT. Translating it yields CASSVTRSGGTDTQYF.

This chain uses TRBV19 with TRBJ2-7; TRBD1 is a possible D gene (6 bases). The germline gives CDR1 LNHDA, CDR2 SQIVND (reference sequence). This CDR3 has 16 amino acids. V gave up 5 bases and J gave up 1 base, with 18 bases separating them. CDR3 nucleotides: TGTGCCAGTAGTTCGCTGCGAACAGGGTCATCCTACGAGCAGTACTTC. Its translation is CASSSLRTGSSYEQYF.

The chain has TRBV30 and TRBJ1-6, with TRBD1 as a possible D gene (5 bases). V lost 0 bases to trimming and J lost 7 bases, with 10 bases between them. In germline, CDR1 is GTSNPN, CDR2 SVGIG (reference sequence). CDR3 length equals 14 residues. The CDR3 spells CAWSVDNVNSPLHF. The CDR3 bases are TGTGCCTGGAGTGTGGACAATGTAAATTCACCCCTCCACTTT. The variable domain in full, with the rest retrieved from reference TRBV30 and TRBJ1-6, is SQTIHQWPATLVQPVGSPLSLECTVEGTSNPNLYWYRQAAGRGLQLLFYSVGIGQISSEVPQNLSASRPQDRQFILSSKKLLLSDSGFYLCAWSVDNVNSPLHFGNGTRLTVT.

This chain joins TRBV6-5 and TRBJ1-1; D is undetermined. Trimming shortened V by 4 bases and J by 5 bases, and 14 bases separated the two germline ends. This CDR3 is built from 14 residues. CDR1 MNHEY and CDR2 SVGAGI come from the germline V gene. The CDR3 nucleotides read TGTGCCAGCAGTTCCACGTTTAGAAGGACTGAAGCTTTCTTT. Amino acids: CASSSTFRRTEAFF.

This clone has only a few counts. The chain has TRBV7-3 and TRBJ1-1; D unresolved. In germline, CDR1 is SGHTA, CDR2 FQGTGA. The CDR3 extends over 13 amino acids. V shed 5 bases and J shed 4 bases, with 11 bases lying between them. DNA of the CDR3: TGTGCCAGCAGCCTTACTGAGACCACTGAAGCTTTCTTT. Translation: CASSLTETTEAFF.

The J gene is TRBJ2-4, the V gene TRBV20-1; a possible D gene is TRBD1 (5 bases). CDR3 size: 11 residues. CDR1 and CDR2 (germline): DFQATT, SNEGSKA (reference sequence). The CDR3 here is CTMTDLNIQYF. The CDR3 DNA sequence: TGCACCATGACAGATTTAAACATTCAGTACTTC.

The chain recombines TRBV11-2 with TRBJ1-6, with a tentative D call TRBD1 (5 bases). The germline V gene encodes CDR1 SGHAT and CDR2 FQNNGV. Trimming took 1 base from V and 10 from J, leaving 14 bases between them. The CDR3 has 15 amino acids. The CDR3 nucleotides are TGTGCCAGCAGCTTAGGGGGGGTGGTTAAATCACCCCTCCACTTT. Translating gives CASSLGGVVKSPLHF.

V gene TRBV18 combines with J gene TRBJ1-1; possibly TRBD1 for D (5 bases). With 8 bases removed from V and 6 bases from J, the gap between germline ends came to 19 bases. This CDR3 spans 14 amino acids. The germline V gene encodes CDR1 KGHSH and CDR2 LQKENI. The CDR3 protein is CASTSGTISAEAFF. The CDR3 DNA sequence: TGTGCCAGCACTTCTGGGACGATTTCGGCTGAAGCTTTCTTT.

The genes are TRBV5-1 and TRBJ1-3; D not resolved. Germline CDR1 and CDR2: SGHRS and YFSETQ. This CDR3 spans 15 amino acids. V was clipped by 0 bases and J by 0 bases, with 7 bases between them. This CDR3 is CASSLDGLSGNTIYF. DNA of the CDR3: TGCGCCAGCAGCTTGGACGGCCTCTCTGGAAACACCATATATTTT.

The chain combines TRBV13 with TRBJ1-2, with 11 positions matching TRBD1. The ends lost 4 bases at V and 2 bases at J; junction bases unmatched: 6. This CDR3 comprises 16 residues. Germline V lookup: CDR1 PRHDT, CDR2 FYEKMQ (reference sequence). CDR3 nucleotide sequence: TGTGCCAGCAGCTCCCCCGGGACAGGGGGGAACTATGGCTACACCTTC. This encodes CASSSPGTGGNYGYTF. Full variable domain (remainder filled in from reference TRBV13 and TRBJ1-2): AAGVIQSPRHLIKEKRETATLKCYPIPRHDTVYWYQQGPGQDPQFLISFYEKMQSDKGSIPDRFSAQQFSDYHSELNMSSLELGDSALYFCASSSPGTGGNYGYTFGSGTRLTVV.

J is TRBJ2-5 and V is TRBV5-6, with 8 bases lining up with TRBD2. The CDR3 length is 15 residues. Germline CDR1 reads SGHDT; CDR2 reads YYEEEE. The J segment lost 3 bases and the V segment lost 4 bases, leaving 8 bases of the junction unmatched. CDR3 loop: CASSLSGGREETQYF. DNA of the CDR3: TGTGCCAGCAGCCTCAGCGGGGGCCGAGAAGAGACCCAGTACTTC. The full variable domain, in which reference TRBV5-6 and TRBJ2-5 provide the parts outside the CDR3, is DAGVTQSPTHLIKTRGQQVTLRCSPKSGHDTVSWYQQALGQGPQFIFQYYEEEERQRGNFPDRFSGHQFPNYSSELNVNALLLGDSALYLCASSLSGGREETQYFGPGTRLLVL.

The CDR3 protein is CASSHPGTSRTGELFF. The CDR3, as DNA: TGCGCCAGCAGCCACCCGGGGACTAGCCGGACCGGGGAGCTGTTTTTT. This sequence joins TRBV4-1 and TRBJ2-2, with TRBD2 matching over 9 bases. Germline values: CDR1 MGHRA, CDR2 YSYEKL. V gave up 3 bases and J gave up 5 bases; unmatched junction bases: 7. The CDR3 length is 16 residues.